This T cell receptor beta chain was obtained from a study of control samples from healthy donors and cancer patients. Generated by immunoSEQ multiplex PCR, the TCRdb table keeps only in-frame clones and is missing some. Of 180,000 or so clones listed, 90% to 95% are singletons. V gave up 3 bases and J gave up 1 base; unmatched junction bases: 6. This CDR3 comprises 16 residues. The germline V gene encodes CDR1 SGDLS and CDR2 YYNGEE. The chain combines TRBV9 with TRBJ2-3; TRBD2 matches at 9 bases. The specimen sequenced was blood. This sequence originates from a woman between 25 and 40 years old in good health. The CDR3 DNA sequence: TGTGCCAGCAGCGGGCTCCAGCGGGGGGGCACAGATACGCAGTATTTT. Protein product: CASSGLQRGGTDTQYF.